This T cell receptor beta chain was found in a study of blood T cells in healthy people across ages. The V segment lost 4 bases and the J segment 5 bases; nucleotides outside the gene matches: 3. Per the germline V gene, CDR1 is MGHDK and CDR2 is SYGVNS. This CDR3 has 14 residues. Study-level findings and limits: Greater diversity and more naive CD4+ cells were seen in long-lived donors than in aged donors.

This clonotype was observed a few times. Its antigen is not identified. The authors ran a second PCR of 7 to 11 cycles using a sample-barcoded 5' primer and a J-beta primer mix. Using its own MiXCR run on the 5' RACE reads, TCRdb lists one record per CDR3 protein. The sample consists of 800,000 or so distinct CDR3 sequences, around half of them appearing once. The specimen sequenced was blood. The receptor was derived from a man older than 75 in good health. This chain joins TRBV25-1 and TRBJ2-1; 9 nucleotides agree with TRBD2. The CDR3 loop is CASSGTSENNEQFF. CDR3 coding DNA: TGTGCCAGCAGTGGGACTAGCGAAAACAATGAGCAGTTCTTC.